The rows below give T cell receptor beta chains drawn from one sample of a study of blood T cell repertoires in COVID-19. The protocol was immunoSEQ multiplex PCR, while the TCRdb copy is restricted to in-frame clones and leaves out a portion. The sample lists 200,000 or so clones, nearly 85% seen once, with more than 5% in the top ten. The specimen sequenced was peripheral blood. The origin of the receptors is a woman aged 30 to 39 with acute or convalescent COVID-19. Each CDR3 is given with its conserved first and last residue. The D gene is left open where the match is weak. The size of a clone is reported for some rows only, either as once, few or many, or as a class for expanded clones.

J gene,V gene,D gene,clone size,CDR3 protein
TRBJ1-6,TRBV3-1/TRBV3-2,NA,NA,CASSPRRGRAGNSPLHF
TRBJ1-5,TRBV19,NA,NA,CASTKGGRNQPQHF
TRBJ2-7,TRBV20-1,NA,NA,CSASGRSRHEQYF
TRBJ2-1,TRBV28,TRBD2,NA,CASSPSGVENNEQFF
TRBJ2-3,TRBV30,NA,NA,CAWSVGLAEADTQYF
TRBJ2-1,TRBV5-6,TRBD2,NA,CASSHRLAGDEQFF
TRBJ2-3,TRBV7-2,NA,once,CASSLDRGGTDTQYF
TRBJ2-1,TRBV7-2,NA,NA,CASSLAGGRTYNEQFF
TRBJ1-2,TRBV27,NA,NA,CASSSQGWNYGYTF
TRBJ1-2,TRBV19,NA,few,CASSTDGKNYGYTF
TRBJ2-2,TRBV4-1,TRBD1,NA,CASSLGTGKDGELFF
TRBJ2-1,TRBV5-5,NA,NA,CASSLGQRMSSYNEQFF
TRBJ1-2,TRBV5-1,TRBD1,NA,CASSLGTGTGHGYTF
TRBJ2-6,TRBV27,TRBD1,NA,CASSLEYPGQGVSGANVLTF
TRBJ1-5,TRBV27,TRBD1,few,CASSLGAGGFSNQPQHF
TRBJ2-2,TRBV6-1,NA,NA,CASSEASETTLNTGELFF
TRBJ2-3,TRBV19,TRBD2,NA,CASTRTSGFTDTQYF
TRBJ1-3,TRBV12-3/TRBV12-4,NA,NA,CASSLVGGHTIYF
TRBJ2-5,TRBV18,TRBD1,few,CASSRGQGAGETQYF
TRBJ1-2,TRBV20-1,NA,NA,CSAFLGGYTF
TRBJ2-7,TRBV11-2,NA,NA,CASSLGLTYEQYF
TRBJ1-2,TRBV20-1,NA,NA,CSASTGSSYGYTF
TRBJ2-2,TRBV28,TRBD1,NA,CASSRPTGLSGELFF
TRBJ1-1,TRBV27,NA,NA,CASGVEGRDAFF
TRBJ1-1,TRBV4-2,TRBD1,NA,CASSQPGQGRNTEAFF
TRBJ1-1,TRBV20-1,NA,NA,CSASHGRNTEAFF
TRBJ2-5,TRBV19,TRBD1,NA,CASSSGDRGIETQYF
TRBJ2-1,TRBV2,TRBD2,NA,CASSPRGVAGGQYNEQFF
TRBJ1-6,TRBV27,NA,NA,CASSSIRGRLNSPLHF
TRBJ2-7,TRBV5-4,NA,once,CASSLFPGEQYF
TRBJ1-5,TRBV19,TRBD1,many,CASSIGQGASSNQPQHF
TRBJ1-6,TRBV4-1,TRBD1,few,CASSLGQGNSPLHF
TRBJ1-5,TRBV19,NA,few,CASSVDRISNQPQHF
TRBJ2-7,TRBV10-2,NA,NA,CASRKEAGPFYEQYF
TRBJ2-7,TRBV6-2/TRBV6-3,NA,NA,CASSPSSSYEQYF
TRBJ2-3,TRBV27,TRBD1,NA,CASSLGQGAGASTDTQYF
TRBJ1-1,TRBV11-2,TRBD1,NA,CASSTYRGRRSNTEAFF
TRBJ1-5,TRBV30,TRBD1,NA,CAWSLLTGGQPQHF
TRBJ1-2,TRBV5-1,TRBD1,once,CASSWSGTGRQGKYGYTF
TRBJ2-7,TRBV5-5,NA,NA,CASSLLPGFHYEQYF
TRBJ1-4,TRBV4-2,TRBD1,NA,CASSQTPGQPNEKLFF
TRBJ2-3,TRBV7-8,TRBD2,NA,CASSLVTAGGTDTQYF
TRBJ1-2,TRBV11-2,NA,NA,CASSADYHGYTF
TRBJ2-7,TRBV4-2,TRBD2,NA,CASSPGLAGGRQYF
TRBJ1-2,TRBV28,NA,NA,CASGRMAGEGYTF
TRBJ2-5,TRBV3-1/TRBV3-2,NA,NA,CASSQVGEEYF
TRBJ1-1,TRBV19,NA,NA,CASSIAAGSEAFF
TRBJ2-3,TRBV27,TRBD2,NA,CASSLASGALDTQYF
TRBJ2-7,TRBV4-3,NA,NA,CASSQEFGSSYEQYF
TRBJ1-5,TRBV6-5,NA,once,CASIEGGPHQPQHF
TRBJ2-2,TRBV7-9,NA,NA,CASSLTTSNTGELFF
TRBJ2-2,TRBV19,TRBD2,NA,CASGRTSGENTGELFF
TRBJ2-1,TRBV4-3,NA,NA,CASSLSGAYNEQFF
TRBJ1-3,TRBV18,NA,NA,CASSPELEGSGNTIYF
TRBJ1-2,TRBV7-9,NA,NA,CASSSAGLLGGYTF
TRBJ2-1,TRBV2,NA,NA,CASSAQGFNEQFF
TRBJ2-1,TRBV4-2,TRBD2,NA,CASSRAGRAFSYNEQFF